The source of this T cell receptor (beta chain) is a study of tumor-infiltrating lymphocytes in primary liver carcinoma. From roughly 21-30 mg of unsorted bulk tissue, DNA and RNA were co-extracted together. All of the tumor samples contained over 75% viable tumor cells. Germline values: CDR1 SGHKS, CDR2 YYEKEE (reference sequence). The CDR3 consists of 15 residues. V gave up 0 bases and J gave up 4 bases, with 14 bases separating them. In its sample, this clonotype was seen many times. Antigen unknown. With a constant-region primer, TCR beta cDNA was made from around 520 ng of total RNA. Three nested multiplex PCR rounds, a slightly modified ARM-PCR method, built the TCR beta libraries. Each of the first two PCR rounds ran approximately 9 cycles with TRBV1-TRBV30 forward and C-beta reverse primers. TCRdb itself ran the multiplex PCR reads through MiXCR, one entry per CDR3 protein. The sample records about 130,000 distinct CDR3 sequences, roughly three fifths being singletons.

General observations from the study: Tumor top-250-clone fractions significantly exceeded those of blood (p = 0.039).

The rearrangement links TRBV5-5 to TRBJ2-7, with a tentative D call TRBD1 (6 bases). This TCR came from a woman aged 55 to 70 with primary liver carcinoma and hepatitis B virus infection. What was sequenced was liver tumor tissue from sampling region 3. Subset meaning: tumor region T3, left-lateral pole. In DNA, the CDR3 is TGTGCCAGCAGCTTGGATTGGGGACACGGTTACGAGCAGTACTTC. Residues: CASSLDWGHGYEQYF.